Here is one TCR beta chain with its context. What it binds is unknown. Clones were sequenced by immunoSEQ multiplex PCR, and TCRdb holds only the in-frame ones, with some missing. Altogether roughly 70,000 clones are present, 70% to 80% being singletons, with the ten largest covering over 7.5%. This record comes from a study of PD-1 blockade in classical Hodgkin lymphoma. Study-wide results and limits: CD4+ but not CD8+ TCR diversity rose significantly by C4D1.

All trial patients relapsed after autologous stem cell transplantation. V lost 1 base, J lost 3 bases, and 9 bases lay in between. The CDR3 has 14 amino acids. The germline CDR1 and CDR2 sequences are SGHDT and YYEEEE. The receptor was isolated from a human donor with classical Hodgkin lymphoma. The sequencing used peripheral blood mononuclear cells (PBMCs), collected before the second cycle of nivolumab. The rearrangement links TRBV5-6 to TRBJ2-3; tentative D call: TRBD2 (6 bases). The CDR3 spells CASSLRGITDTQYF. The CDR3 DNA reads as TGTGCCAGCAGCTTGCGCGGGATTACAGATACGCAGTATTTT.